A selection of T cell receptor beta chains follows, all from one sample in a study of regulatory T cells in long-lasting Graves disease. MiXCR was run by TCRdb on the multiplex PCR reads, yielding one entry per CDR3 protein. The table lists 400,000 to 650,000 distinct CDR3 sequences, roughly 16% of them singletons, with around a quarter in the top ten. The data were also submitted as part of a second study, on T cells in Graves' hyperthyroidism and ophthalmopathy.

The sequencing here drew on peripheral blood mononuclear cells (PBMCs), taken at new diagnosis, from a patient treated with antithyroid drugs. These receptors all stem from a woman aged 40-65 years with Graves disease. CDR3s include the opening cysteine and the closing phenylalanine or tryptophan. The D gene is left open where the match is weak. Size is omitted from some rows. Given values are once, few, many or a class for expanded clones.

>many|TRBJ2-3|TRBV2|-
TGTGCCAGCACCGGGGGAGGTTTTACAGATACGCAGTATTTT
CASTGGGFTDTQYF
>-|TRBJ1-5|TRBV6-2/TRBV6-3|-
TGTGCCAGCAGTACCAGCCAGGCCCAGCATTTT
CASSTSQAQHF
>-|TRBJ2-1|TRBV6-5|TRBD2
TGTGCCAGCAGTTATAGGCGGGGGGCCCTAATTTTC
CASSYRRGALIF
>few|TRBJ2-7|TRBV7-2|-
TGTGCCAGCAGCCCTGGTCTGGGAACCTACGAGCAGTACTTC
CASSPGLGTYEQYF
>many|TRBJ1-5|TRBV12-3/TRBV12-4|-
TGTGCCAACAGTTTAGGAGCGGGGGGCAATCAGCCCCAGCATTTT
CANSLGAGGNQPQHF
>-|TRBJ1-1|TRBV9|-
TGTGCCAGCAGCGTAAGAGCAGCGAACACTGAAGCTTTCTTT
CASSVRAANTEAFF
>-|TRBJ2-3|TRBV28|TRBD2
TGTGCCAGCAGTTTGGAAAAAGTAGGCGGGAGATACACAGATACGCAGTATTTT
CASSLEKVGGRYTDTQYF
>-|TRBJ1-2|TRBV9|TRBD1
TGTGCCAGCAGCCAAAGGACAGGTCCTACGTCAGAGGGAGGCTACACCTTC
CASSQRTGPTSEGGYTF
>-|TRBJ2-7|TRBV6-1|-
TGTGCCGGCAGCCTCGGCCTTTCCGGCTACGAGCAGTACTTC
CAGSLGLSGYEQYF
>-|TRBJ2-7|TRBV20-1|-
TGCAGTGCTGGGGGGGCAACCTCCTACGAGCAGTACTTC
CSAGGATSYEQYF
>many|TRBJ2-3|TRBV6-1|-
TGTGCCAGCAGTGAAGCGGGGGCAGGGGGGGCAGATACGCAGTATTTT
CASSEAGAGGADTQYF
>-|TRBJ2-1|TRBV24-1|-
TGTGCCACCAGAGGGTTGAATGAGCAGTTCTTC
CATRGLNEQFF
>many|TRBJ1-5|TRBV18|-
TGTGCCAGCTCACCATCAGGGGTCAACAATCAGCCCCAGCATTTT
CASSPSGVNNQPQHF
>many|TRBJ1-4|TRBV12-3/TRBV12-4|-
TGTGCCAGCAGTTTGCAAGGGAGAGGAAAACTGTTTTTT
CASSLQGRGKLFF
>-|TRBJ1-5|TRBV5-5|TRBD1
TGTGCCAGCAGCACCACGGGACAGGGGGGCTTACCCCAGCATTTT
CASSTTGQGGLPQHF
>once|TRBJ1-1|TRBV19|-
TGTGCCAGTAGCCGTGGACAGAGGTACACTGAAGCTTTCTTT
CASSRGQRYTEAFF
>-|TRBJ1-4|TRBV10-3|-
TGTGCCATCAGTGAGTCGGATGAAAAACTGTTTTTT
CAISESDEKLFF
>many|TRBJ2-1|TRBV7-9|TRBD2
TGTGCCAGCAGCACAACTAGCGGGGGGGCACCCTACAATGAGCAGTTCTTC
CASSTTSGGAPYNEQFF
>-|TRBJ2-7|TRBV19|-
TGTGCCAGTAGTCTCTCAGGGAACGCCTACGAGCAGTACTTC
CASSLSGNAYEQYF
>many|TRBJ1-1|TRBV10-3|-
TGTGCCATCAGTGAGGCACCCAACACTGAAGCTTTCTTT
CAISEAPNTEAFF
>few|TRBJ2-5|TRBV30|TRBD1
TGTGCCTGGGCATGGGGACAGGGAGAGACCCAGTACTTC
CAWAWGQGETQYF